This record covers a single TCR beta chain. Its matching antigen is unknown. These data belong to a study of cytomegalovirus exposure and HLA in healthy donors. Study-wide context: Approximately 85 million unique TCRs from HLA-typed donors were held in an early data release.

The PCR had 60 Vbeta and 13 Jbeta primers. The method was immunoSEQ multiplex PCR; TCRdb's version includes in-frame clones alone and lacks a portion of them. The sample consists of fewer than 250,000 clones, 82% of them appearing once. The CDR3 totals 15 residues. Germline V gives CDR1 KGHSH, CDR2 LQKENI. The V end was cut by 3 bases, the J end by 4 bases, with 13 bases between. Study results and caveats: In a later analysis, most CMV-associated TCR beta chains appeared HLA-restricted. Later analysis identified several of the most significant clusters that appeared linked to common viral pathogens. Overall, about 160 TCR beta chains were annotated as cytomegalovirus-associated.

V and J are TRBV18 and TRBJ1-5; D may be TRBD1 (6 bases). The TCR was taken from a man aged 35 to 55 in good health and CMV-seropositive. Sequencing was done on a sample of PBMCs. In nucleotides, the CDR3 is TGTGCCAGCTCACCTGGACAGAACCGGAATCAGCCCCAGCATTTT. It specifies CASSPGQNRNQPQHF.